This T cell receptor beta chain derives from a study of blood T cell repertoires in COVID-19. In the study overall: Researchers got acute and convalescent COVID-19 samples from the United States, Italy and Spain. Sources were T cells, B-cell-depleted T cells, or PBMCs; the material itself was cDNA or gDNA.

Authors' analysis steps: By means of reference gene primer amplification, nucleated cell counts were estimated. TCRdb's copy holds only in-frame clones and misses some; the assay was immunoSEQ multiplex PCR. Clone size and V and J calls were adopted from that table, with D and trimming inferred from the DNA. The table lists fewer than 45,000 clones, over 60% of them singletons. This CDR3 is built from 14 residues. CDR1 and CDR2 (germline): LGHNT, FRNRAP. The ends lost 7 bases at V and 1 base at J; junction bases unmatched: 5. The sequenced sample was peripheral blood. This sequence joins TRBV12-5 and TRBJ2-5; 8 bases fit TRBD2. This receptor was taken from a man in his 60s with active COVID-19. CDR3 protein: CASATGGPQETQYF. Here the CDR3 DNA reads TGTGCTAGTGCAACGGGAGGGCCCCAAGAGACCCAGTACTTC.